Presented here are 17 T cell receptor beta chains from one specimen sequenced in a study of cytotoxic CD8 clonotypes in ibrutinib-treated CLL. The table came from immunoSEQ multiplex PCR; TCRdb's copy has only in-frame clones and leaves some out. The sample carries approximately 26,000 clones, roughly 74% recorded once. The sequences come from PBMCs, collected after 12 months of ibrutinib treatment. The source of these receptors is a human donor with chronic lymphocytic leukemia.

The rearrangement joins TRBV11-2 to TRBJ2-2; D is possibly TRBD1 (5 bases). V lost 3 bases and J 1 base, leaving 18 bases between the germline ends. Germline CDR1 reads SGHAT; CDR2 reads FQNNGV. The CDR3 contains 18 residues. In nucleotides, the CDR3 is TGTGCCAGCAGCTTCACCCGGAAAAGGCAGGGGAACACCGGGGAGCTGTTTTTT. It yields the protein CASSFTRKRQGNTGELFF.

J is TRBJ2-7 and V is TRBV6-5, with D possibly TRBD2 on 5 matching bases. Germline CDR1 reads MNHEY; CDR2 reads SVGAGI. The V gene lost 2 bases and the J gene lost 3 bases, with 14 bases spanning the gap. The CDR3 totals 15 residues. The CDR3 protein is CASSYPGSRHYEQYF. The CDR3 bases are TGTGCCAGCAGTTACCCGGGATCACGCCACTACGAGCAGTACTTC.

V and J are TRBV6-1 and TRBJ1-5, with 7 bases matching TRBD1. Germline V lookup: CDR1 MNHNS, CDR2 SASEGT. This CDR3 spans 15 amino acids. V was clipped by 7 bases and J by 5 bases; unmatched bases: 11. CDR3 coding DNA: TGTGCCAGCACCAACTTTTTTACAGGGGATCAGCCCCAGCATTTT. Translated, it gives CASTNFFTGDQPQHF.

The gene calls are TRBV2 and TRBJ1-1, with D maybe TRBD1 (6 bases). Germline loops: CDR1 SNHLY, CDR2 FYNNEI. Trimming removed 7 bases from V and 1 base from J, with 16 bases in between. CDR3 size: 15 residues. This CDR3 is CASTGAYVGNTEAFF. In DNA, the CDR3 is TGTGCCAGCACGGGGGCCTACGTGGGGAACACTGAAGCTTTCTTT.

The chain couples TRBV10-2 to TRBJ2-1; 12 nucleotides match TRBD2. Per germline, CDR1 WSHSY and CDR2 SAAADI. V lost 7 bases to trimming and J lost 8 bases; unmatched junction nucleotides: 12. The CDR3 spans 16 residues. CDR3 sequence reads: CASKLASGGGADEQFF. The CDR3 DNA reads as TGCGCCAGCAAGTTGGCTAGCGGGGGGGGCGCCGATGAGCAGTTCTTC.

This CDR3 is CASRRGRETQYF. CDR3 DNA: TGTGCCAGCAGGCGGGGGAGGGAGACCCAGTACTTC. The rearrangement uses TRBV6-5 and TRBJ2-5, with 7 positions matching TRBD2. The ends lost 6 bases at V and 5 bases at J; junction bases unmatched: 3. Germline V gene data show CDR1 as MNHEY and CDR2 as SVGAGI. CDR3 length: 12 residues.

This rearrangement joins TRBV7-2 to TRBJ1-1, with D uncertain. The V gene lost 5 bases and the J gene lost 1 base, with 8 bases spanning the gap. CDR3 length: 13 residues. Germline lookup yields CDR1 SGHTA and CDR2 FQGNSA. CDR3 protein: CASSLKWNTEAFF. The CDR3 DNA follows: TGTGCCAGCAGCCTAAAATGGAACACTGAAGCTTTCTTT.

CDR3 protein: CASSLGQGSDTGELFF. CDR3 coding DNA: TGTGCCAGCAGTTTGGGACAGGGGTCAGACACCGGGGAGCTGTTTTTT. The chain recombines TRBV27 with TRBJ2-2, with 10 nucleotides matching TRBD1. Trimming took 3 bases from V and 3 from J; bases not matched to a gene: 4. The CDR3 has 16 residues. Per germline, CDR1 MNHEY and CDR2 SMNVEV (reference sequence).

The chain uses TRBV9 and TRBJ2-3; 7 bases line up with TRBD1. This CDR3 has 15 amino acids. V gave up 3 bases and J gave up 4 bases; unmatched junction bases: 8. Germline CDR1 and CDR2: SGDLS and YYNGEE. The CDR3 protein is CASSANAGGPDTQYF. The CDR3 DNA sequence: TGTGCCAGCAGCGCAAACGCAGGGGGTCCAGATACGCAGTATTTT.

The chain has TRBV18 and TRBJ2-5; weak D call: TRBD1 (5 bases). The CDR3 is made up of 14 amino acids. The germline V gene has CDR1 KGHSH and CDR2 LQKENI. V lost 3 bases to trimming and J lost 7 bases, with 15 bases between them. DNA of the CDR3: TGTGCCAGCTCACCGCAAGGGGTGGAAGCGACCCAGTACTTC. This codes for CASSPQGVEATQYF.

The chain is built from TRBV28 and TRBJ2-7; tentative D call: TRBD1 (6 bases). Trimming took off 8 bases at V and 4 bases at J, with 21 bases between the two ends. CDR1 and CDR2 (germline): MDHEN, SYDVKM. This CDR3 has 15 amino acids. CDR3 sequence reads: CASLTQGGGRYEQYF. In DNA, the CDR3 is TGTGCCAGCTTAACTCAGGGTGGGGGCAGGTACGAGCAGTACTTC.

This sequence joins TRBV28 and TRBJ1-5, with TRBD1 matching 7 bases. This CDR3 contains 14 residues. Germline CDR1 is MDHEN and CDR2 is SYDVKM. V was clipped by 5 bases and J by 5 bases; unmatched bases: 6. The CDR3 sequence: CASSRGQSYQPQHF. CDR3 DNA sequence: TGTGCCAGCAGTAGGGGACAGTCTTATCAGCCCCAGCATTTT.

This clone has only one observation. The V gene is TRBV7-9, the J gene TRBJ2-6; D remains unclear. Deletions cut 7 bases from V and 4 bases from J, with 14 bases between. The CDR3 runs to 15 residues. Germline CDR1 and CDR2: SEHNR and FQNEAQ (reference sequence). The DNA of the CDR3 is TGTGCCAGCACCCGTTTCAGGTCGGGGGCCAACGTCCTGACTTTC. It translates to CASTRFRSGANVLTF.

The V call is TRBV30, the J call TRBJ2-3, with D unresolved. CDR3 size: 13 residues. V lost 6 bases and J 4 bases, leaving 14 bases between the germline ends. Germline values: CDR1 GTSNPN, CDR2 SVGIG (reference sequence). The CDR3 bases are TGTGCCTGTGCCGCTGGTGATGCAGATACGCAGTATTTT. Its translation: CACAAGDADTQYF.

This clone was detected only once. The CDR3 region is CASSSTLGTGSHEQYF. The CDR3 nucleotides are TGCGCCAGCAGCTCCACGCTCGGGACAGGGTCACACGAGCAGTACTTC. The chain is built from TRBV5-1 and TRBJ2-7, with 9 bases identical to TRBD1. This CDR3 has 16 amino acids. V was clipped by 3 bases and J by 5 bases; unmatched bases: 12. Germline loops: CDR1 SGHRS, CDR2 YFSETQ.

This rearrangement joins TRBV18 to TRBJ1-1, with D possibly being TRBD1 (6 bases). This CDR3 contains 17 residues. Germline CDR1 KGHSH, CDR2 LQKENI. V dropped 3 bases and J dropped 2 bases, with 19 bases sitting between them. The DNA for the CDR3 is TGTGCCAGCTCACCGGCCAGGGGACCCGACACAAACACTGAAGCTTTCTTT. Protein: CASSPARGPDTNTEAFF. Looking up the rest from reference TRBV18 and TRBJ1-1 gives the full variable domain: NAGVMQNPRHLVRRRGQEARLRCSPMKGHSHVYWYRQLPEEGLKFMVYLQKENIIDESGMPKERFSAEFPKEGPSILRIQQVVRGDSAAYFCASSPARGPDTNTEAFFGQGTRLTVV.

The rearrangement uses TRBV10-2 and TRBJ2-1; 7 bases match TRBD2. Germline assignment: CDR1 WSHSY and CDR2 SAAADI. J gave up 3 bases and V 6 bases, and 11 bases lay outside the gene matches. The CDR3 contains 16 residues. The CDR3 DNA is TGCGCCAGCAGGGGGTCTGGCGGGACTAACTACAATGAGCAGTTCTTC. Amino acids: CASRGSGGTNYNEQFF.